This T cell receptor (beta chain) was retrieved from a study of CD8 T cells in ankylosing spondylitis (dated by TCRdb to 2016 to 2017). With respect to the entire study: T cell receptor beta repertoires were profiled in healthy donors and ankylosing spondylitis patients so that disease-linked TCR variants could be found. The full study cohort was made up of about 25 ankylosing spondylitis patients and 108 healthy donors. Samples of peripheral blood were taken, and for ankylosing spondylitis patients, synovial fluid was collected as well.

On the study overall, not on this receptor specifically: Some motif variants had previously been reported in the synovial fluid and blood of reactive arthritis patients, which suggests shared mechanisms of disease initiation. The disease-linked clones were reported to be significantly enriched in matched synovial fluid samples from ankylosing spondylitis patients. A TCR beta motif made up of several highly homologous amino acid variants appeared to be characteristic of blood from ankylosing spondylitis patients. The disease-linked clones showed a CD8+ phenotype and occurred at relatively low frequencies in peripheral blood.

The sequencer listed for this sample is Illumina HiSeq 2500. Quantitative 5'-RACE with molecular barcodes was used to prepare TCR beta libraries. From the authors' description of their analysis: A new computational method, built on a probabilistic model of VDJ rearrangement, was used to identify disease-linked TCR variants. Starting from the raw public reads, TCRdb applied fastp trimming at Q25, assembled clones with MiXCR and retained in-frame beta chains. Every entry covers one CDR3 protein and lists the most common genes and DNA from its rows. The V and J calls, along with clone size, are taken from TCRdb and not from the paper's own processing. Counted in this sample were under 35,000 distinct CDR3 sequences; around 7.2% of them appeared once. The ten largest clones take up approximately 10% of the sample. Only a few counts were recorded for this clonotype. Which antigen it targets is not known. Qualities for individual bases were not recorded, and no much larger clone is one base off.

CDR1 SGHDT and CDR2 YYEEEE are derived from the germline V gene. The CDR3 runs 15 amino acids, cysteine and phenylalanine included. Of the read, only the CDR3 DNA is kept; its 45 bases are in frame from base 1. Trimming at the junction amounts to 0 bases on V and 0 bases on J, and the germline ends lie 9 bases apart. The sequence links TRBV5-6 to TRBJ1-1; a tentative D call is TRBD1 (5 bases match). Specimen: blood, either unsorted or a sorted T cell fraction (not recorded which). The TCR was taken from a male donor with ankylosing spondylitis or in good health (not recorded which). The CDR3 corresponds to CASSLVGRVNTEAFF. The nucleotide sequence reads TGTGCCAGCAGCTTGGTAGGCAGGGTGAACACTGAAGCTTTCTTT. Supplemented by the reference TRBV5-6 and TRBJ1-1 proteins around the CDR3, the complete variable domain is DAGVTQSPTHLIKTRGQQVTLRCSPKSGHDTVSWYQQALGQGPQFIFQYYEEEERQRGNFPDRFSGHQFPNYSSELNVNALLLGDSALYLCASSLVGRVNTEAFFGQGTRLTVV.